This T cell receptor beta chain was captured by sequencing in a study of blood T cell repertoires in COVID-19. V gave up 0 bases and J gave up 3 bases, with 9 bases separating them. CDR3 length: 14 amino acids. CDR1 is SGDLS, CDR2 YYNGEE, per germline. The protocol was immunoSEQ multiplex PCR, while the TCRdb copy is restricted to in-frame clones and leaves out a portion. The repertoire holds over 90,000 clones, with approximately 90% as singletons. The rearrangement links TRBV9 to TRBJ1-2, with D uncertain. Specimen: peripheral blood. The sequence was obtained from a man in his fifties in a cohort sampled during active COVID-19. The CDR3 loop is CASSVAAGHYGYTF. The CDR3 DNA follows: TGTGCCAGCAGCGTAGCGGCAGGCCACTATGGCTACACCTTC. Filled out from reference TRBV9 and TRBJ1-2, the complete variable domain reads DSGVTQTPKHLITATGQRVTLRCSPRSGDLSVYWYQQSLDQGLQFLIQYYNGEERAKGNILERFSAQQFPDLHSELNLSSLELGDSALYFCASSVAAGHYGYTFGSGTRLTVV.